A selection of T cell receptor beta chains follows, all from one sample in a study of T cell repertoires in cytomegalovirus infection. TCRdb re-derived calls from the reads in MiXCR, one entry per CDR3 protein. Of about 310,000 distinct CDR3 sequences listed, 15% to 20% are singletons. Source material: PBMCs. These receptor sequences come from a human donor in good health (CMV status not recorded). Some clones in this sample may be carry-over from other donors' samples. Both conserved end residues are part of each CDR3. Fields, in order: V gene, J gene, D gene, clone size, CDR3 DNA, CDR3 protein. A D gene is named only where the DNA matches it firmly. Not all rows give a size; the values are once, few, many and, for expanded clones, a class.

TRBV20-1	TRBJ2-7	TRBD1	.	TGCAGTGCTAGAGATCCATCATCCGGGACAGTGAGCTCCTACGAGCAGTACTTC	CSARDPSSGTVSSYEQYF
TRBV28	TRBJ2-3	.	many	TGTGCCAGCAGTTTGGAGGCCTTAGGAGGGGCCACAGATACGCAGTATTTT	CASSLEALGGATDTQYF
TRBV29-1	TRBJ1-5	.	few	TGCAGCGTTGCTCAGGGGTTGAATCAGCCCCAGCATTTT	CSVAQGLNQPQHF
TRBV28	TRBJ1-2	TRBD1	.	TGTGCCAGCAGTGGGGGGACAGGGTACTATGGCTACACCTTC	CASSGGTGYYGYTF
TRBV10-3	TRBJ1-2	TRBD1	.	TGTGCCATACAGACAGGGGGCACGAACTATGGCTACACCTTC	CAIQTGGTNYGYTF
TRBV28	TRBJ2-2	TRBD1	many	TGTGCCAGCAGTTTGCCGCGGACAGGGACGAACACCGGGGAGCTGTTTTTT	CASSLPRTGTNTGELFF
TRBV6-1	TRBJ1-2	TRBD1	few	TGTGCCAGCAGAGATCCGGGACAGGGCGTCGGTGGCTACACCTTC	CASRDPGQGVGGYTF
TRBV19	TRBJ1-5	.	.	TGTGCCAGTACCCCAGCCGGCAATCAGCCCCAGCATTTT	CASTPAGNQPQHF
TRBV9	TRBJ1-4	.	.	TGTGCCAGCAGCGTAGAGGCCCGAGCGGAAAAACTGTTTTTT	CASSVEARAEKLFF
TRBV19	TRBJ2-2	TRBD1	.	TGTGCCAGCGCCATCGGACAGGAGATTACCGGGGAGCTGTTTTTT	CASAIGQEITGELFF
TRBV28	TRBJ1-4	TRBD1	many	TGTGCCAGCAGTTCCCCGACAGGGGGGAATGAAAAACTGTTTTTT	CASSSPTGGNEKLFF
TRBV7-2	TRBJ2-7	TRBD2	many	TGTGCCAGCAGCGAAAGCGGGACGGCCTACGAGCAGTACTTC	CASSESGTAYEQYF
TRBV28	TRBJ1-2	.	few	TGTGCCAGCAGCGCATCAGAACGTCTTAACTATGGCTACACCTTC	CASSASERLNYGYTF
TRBV12-3/TRBV12-4	TRBJ2-7	.	.	TGTGCCAGCAGCTGGGGCAGTACCTACGAGCAGTACTTC	CASSWGSTYEQYF
TRBV19	TRBJ2-5	TRBD1	.	TGTGCCAGTAGTCGAGCCGGGACAGGGGGTTCGAAGACCCAGTACTTC	CASSRAGTGGSKTQYF
TRBV9	TRBJ2-7	TRBD2	.	TGTGCCAGCAGCGCCGGGGGGGGACCCACCTACGAGCAGTACTTC	CASSAGGGPTYEQYF
TRBV12-3/TRBV12-4	TRBJ1-5	.	many	TGTGCCAGCAGTTTCGGCAGGGGTAGCAATCAGCCCCAGCATTTT	CASSFGRGSNQPQHF
TRBV4-1	TRBJ1-2	TRBD1	few	TGCGCCAGCAGCCTCACCGCCCCCGGGACAGGGGTGGGTGGCTACACCTTC	CASSLTAPGTGVGGYTF
TRBV7-9	TRBJ2-1	.	.	TGTGCCAGCAGCACCTTAGAGTACGGTGAGCAGTTCTTC	CASSTLEYGEQFF
TRBV27	TRBJ1-1	.	few	TGTGCCAGCAGTTTTATCGGGGCCGGCACTGAAGCTTTCTTT	CASSFIGAGTEAFF
TRBV12-3/TRBV12-4	TRBJ2-3	TRBD2	few	TGTGCCAGCAGTCCCTACCTTGCTGAGCGGGGGTTTAAAGATACGCAGTATTTT	CASSPYLAERGFKDTQYF
TRBV2	TRBJ1-2	.	.	TGTGCCAGCAGTGGACAGCTCTATGGCTACACCTTC	CASSGQLYGYTF
TRBV27	TRBJ1-4	.	many	TGTGCCAGCAGTTTATCCCTCTCGGCAGGGGAACTGTTTTTT	CASSLSLSAGELFF
TRBV12-3/TRBV12-4	TRBJ1-6	TRBD1	few	TGTGCCAGCAGTTATGGACAGGGTTATTCACCCCTCCACTTT	CASSYGQGYSPLHF
TRBV12-3/TRBV12-4	TRBJ1-5	TRBD1	many	TGTGCCAGCAGCCGAGGACAGGGTAGCAATCAGCCCCAGCATTTT	CASSRGQGSNQPQHF
TRBV12-3/TRBV12-4	TRBJ2-1	TRBD2	.	TGTGCCAGCAGTTCGGCGGGGGGGTCTCACAATGAGCAGTTCTTC	CASSSAGGSHNEQFF
TRBV20-1	TRBJ2-7	TRBD1	once	TGCAGTGCTGGTCGGTCAGGGGGCAGGAACGAGCAGTACTTC	CSAGRSGGRNEQYF
TRBV20-1	TRBJ2-3	TRBD2	.	TGCAGGGGATTAGCGGGGGAGGGGAGCACAGATACGCAGTATTTT	CRGLAGEGSTDTQYF
TRBV12-3/TRBV12-4	TRBJ2-2	TRBD2	many	TGTGCCAGCACGGGACTAGCGGGTTCTCCCGGGGAGCTGTTTTTT	CASTGLAGSPGELFF
TRBV27	TRBJ1-2	TRBD1	few	TGTGCCAGCAGTACGGACAGGGCAGGCGTTTATGGCTACACCTTC	CASSTDRAGVYGYTF
TRBV20-1	TRBJ2-7	.	.	TGCAGTGCTAGAAGATTGGCAGGGACAACGTACGAGCAGTACTTC	CSARRLAGTTYEQYF
TRBV7-2	TRBJ2-5	.	many	TGTGCCAGCAGCCCCGGGACCAACCAAGAGACCCAGTACTTC	CASSPGTNQETQYF
TRBV2	TRBJ2-5	TRBD1	few	TGTGCCAGCAGTGCCGGGACAGTTTTCCAAGAGACCCAGTACTTC	CASSAGTVFQETQYF
TRBV19	TRBJ2-2	.	.	TGTGCCAGTAGTAGGGCAAAAAACACCGGGGAGCTGTTTTTT	CASSRAKNTGELFF
TRBV2	TRBJ2-7	.	many	TGTGCCAGCAGGAAGACAGAGACCTACGAGCAGTACTTC	CASRKTETYEQYF
TRBV7-6	TRBJ2-2	TRBD2	many	TGTGCCAGCAGCCCCCCGACTAGCGGGGGGGTAAACACCGGGGAGCTGTTTTTT	CASSPPTSGGVNTGELFF
TRBV20-1	TRBJ2-1	.	many	TGCAGTGCTAGACGCCTGACGTTTAGCTCCTACAATGAGCAGTTCTTC	CSARRLTFSSYNEQFF
TRBV11-3	TRBJ2-2	.	.	TGTGCCAGCAGCCTATTTATGGGCGGGGAGCTGTTTTTT	CASSLFMGGELFF
TRBV7-2	TRBJ2-5	.	many	TGTGCCAGCAGCCCAGTAGACATCCTGAGGGGTCGAGAGACCCAGTACTTC	CASSPVDILRGRETQYF
TRBV6-1	TRBJ2-5	TRBD2	few	TGTGCCAGTGGATTCGCGGGAGAAGAGACCCAGTACTTC	CASGFAGEETQYF
TRBV27	TRBJ1-2	.	once	TGTGCCAGCAGTTTGGCGGAGACTTATGGCTACACCTTC	CASSLAETYGYTF
TRBV4-1	TRBJ1-2	TRBD1	few	TGCGCCAGCAGCCAAGGACAGGGGGACCTCTATGGCTACACCTTC	CASSQGQGDLYGYTF
TRBV28	TRBJ1-2	.	.	TGTGCCAGCAGTTTACGTCCCCCGGGGTATGGCTACACCTTC	CASSLRPPGYGYTF
TRBV20-1	TRBJ1-6	.	few	TGCAGTGCTAGACGACAGACCTATAATTCACCCCTCCACTTT	CSARRQTYNSPLHF
TRBV7-9	TRBJ1-5	.	many	TGTGCCAGCAGCGCCTCGGGGGCTGCGGGAAATCAGCCCCAGCATTTT	CASSASGAAGNQPQHF
TRBV5-5	TRBJ2-7	.	few	TGTGCCAGCAGCTTGATACAGGGTATCCACGAGCAGTACTTC	CASSLIQGIHEQYF
TRBV12-3/TRBV12-4	TRBJ2-4	.	few	TGTGCCAGCAGTTTTAGCGGATTAGCCAAAAACATTCAGTACTTC	CASSFSGLAKNIQYF
TRBV11-3	TRBJ2-3	TRBD2	few	TGTGCCAGCAGCCGGACTAGCGGGGGAGACACAGATACGCAGTATTTT	CASSRTSGGDTDTQYF